This entry lists 21 T cell receptor beta chains sequenced from one sample in a study of shared clonotypes between healthy human individuals. Method: immunoSEQ multiplex PCR; TCRdb's copy keeps in-frame clones and lacks some. The table shows about a million clones, with 60% to 80% occurring only once. The specimen sequenced was memory CD4+ T cells sorted from blood. Subset meaning: CD45RA-negative fraction. The receptor source for this set is a man aged 18 to 35 in good health.

V and J are TRBV7-2 and TRBJ2-2; tentative D call: TRBD1 (6 bases). The CDR3 totals 14 residues. In germline, CDR1 is SGHTA, CDR2 FQGNSA. Trimming pared 4 bases from V and 3 bases from J, leaving 9 bases between. The CDR3 region has the DNA TGTGCCAGCAGCTATACAGGGTACACCGGGGAGCTGTTTTTT. This translates into CASSYTGYTGELFF.

This clone came up a few times. The chain has TRBV16 and TRBJ2-5; maybe TRBD2 (6 bases). Germline-derived CDR1 and CDR2 are KGHSY and FQNENV. CDR3 length: 17 residues. Between the trimmed V and J ends, which lost 0 bases and 1 base, there was a span of 15 bases. CDR3 amino acids: CASSQSIQRVGQETQYF. DNA of the CDR3: TGTGCCAGCAGCCAATCGATCCAGCGGGTGGGCCAAGAGACCCAGTACTTC.

The chain carries TRBV5-6 and TRBJ2-5; 10 bases map to TRBD1. The end of the DNA aligns better with TRBJ2-7, so the J call may be wrong. CDR1 SGHDT and CDR2 YYEEEE come from the germline V gene. The CDR3 sequence is 14 residues long. Here the CDR3 DNA reads TGTGCCAGCACCACAGGGACAGGGGCTTACGAGCAGTACTTC. This sequence encodes CASTTGTGAYEQYF.

The chain joins TRBV10-1 to TRBJ2-3, with D unclear. Germline V gives CDR1 WNHNN, CDR2 SYGVQD (reference sequence). Trimming took 2 bases from V and 5 from J, leaving 8 bases between them. The CDR3 length is 13 residues. CDR3 nucleotide sequence: TGCGCCAGCAGTGAGAGCCCCATAGATACGCAGTATTTT. Protein: CASSESPIDTQYF.

J is TRBJ2-7 and V is TRBV11-2; perhaps TRBD2 as D (6 bases). Between the trimmed V and J ends, which lost 4 bases and 7 bases, there was a span of 14 bases. The germline V gene has CDR1 SGHAT and CDR2 FQNNGV. The CDR3 spans 13 residues. In DNA, the CDR3 is TGTGCCAGCAGCTCCCAGGTGGGACTGGAGCAGTACTTC. Amino acid sequence: CASSSQVGLEQYF.

The chain carries TRBV15 and TRBJ2-1; 12 bases map to TRBD2. The CDR3 contains 13 residues. Germline loops: CDR1 LNHNV, CDR2 YYDKDF (reference sequence). The V segment lost 8 bases and the J segment 7 bases; nucleotides outside the gene matches: 3. The CDR3 nucleotides read TGTGCCACCCGGACTAGCGGGAAGAATGAGCAGTTCTTC. Translated: CATRTSGKNEQFF.

The chain has TRBV10-3 and TRBJ2-5; 8 nucleotides match TRBD2. There are 14 residues in the CDR3. V gave up 8 bases and J gave up 5 bases; unmatched junction bases: 10. Germline V CDR1 and CDR2: ENHRY, SYGVKD. CDR3 nucleotide sequence: TGTGCCATCGGGAACGGGAGGGCCTCGGAGACCCAGTACTTC. Translated, it gives CAIGNGRASETQYF.

The chain joins TRBV19 to TRBJ2-1; 7 bases agree with TRBD1. J was trimmed by 1 base and V by 4 bases; bases with no gene match: 4. The CDR3 is made up of 15 amino acids. Germline values: CDR1 LNHDA, CDR2 SQIVND (reference sequence). The chain's CDR3 is CASSKRTGSYNEQFF. DNA for the CDR3: TGTGCCAGTAGTAAACGGACAGGTTCCTACAATGAGCAGTTCTTC. The entire variable domain, with the rest obtained from reference TRBV19 and TRBJ2-1, is as follows: DGGITQSPKYLFRKEGQNVTLSCEQNLNHDAMYWYRQDPGQGLRLIYYSQIVNDFQKGDIAEGYSVSREKKESFPLTVTSAQKNPTAFYLCASSKRTGSYNEQFFGPGTRLTVL.

With regard to this clone: A single base separates this from a much larger clone, so it may be a read error. This specimen includes other DNA sequences encoding the same CDR3. The chain has TRBV5-4 and TRBJ1-2; no clear D gene. CDR3 length: 11 amino acids. Trimming took 5 bases from V and 2 from J, leaving 4 bases between them. Germline values: CDR1 SGHNT, CDR2 YYREEE (reference sequence). CDR3 sequence (DNA): TGTGCCAGCAGTTCCAACTATGGCTACACCTTC. Its translation: CASSSNYGYTF.

This chain uses TRBV7-2 with TRBJ2-7, with 9 bases aligning to TRBD1. Germline V lookup: CDR1 SGHTA, CDR2 FQGNSA. After removal of 1 base from V and 7 bases from J, the junction contained 11 bases not matched to a gene. The CDR3 extends over 16 amino acids. CDR3 nucleotide sequence: TGTGCCAGCAGCTTAGATCCCGGGACAGGGTCTAGGGAGCAGTACTTC. Protein: CASSLDPGTGSREQYF.

The chain has TRBV27 and TRBJ1-6; TRBD1 matches at 7 bases. V shed 5 bases and J 10 bases; nucleotides not matched to a gene: 14. Germline V gene lookup returns CDR1 MNHEY and CDR2 SMNVEV (reference sequence). The CDR3 is made up of 16 amino acids. The CDR3 is CASSPDRATFSSPLHF. The CDR3 DNA is TGTGCCAGCAGTCCCGACAGGGCGACCTTCTCATCACCCCTCCACTTT.

A few counts support this clone. The chain links TRBV4-2 to TRBJ1-5; 10 nucleotides line up with TRBD1. Per the germline V gene, CDR1 is LGHNA and CDR2 is YNFKEQ. With 5 bases clipped from V and 7 bases from J, the junction kept 5 bases outside the gene matches. CDR3 length: 14 residues. In DNA, the CDR3 is TGTGCCAGCAGCTCCGGGACAGGGGAACAGCCCCAGCATTTT. The encoded protein is CASSSGTGEQPQHF.

The J gene is TRBJ2-5, the V gene TRBV4-3; TRBD2 matches at 8 bases. The CDR3 loop spans 16 amino acids. The trim removed 8 bases at V and 1 base at J, leaving 12 bases unmatched. The germline CDR1 and CDR2 sequences are LGHNA and YSLEER. The CDR3 here is CASGASGYNFQETQYF. DNA of the CDR3: TGCGCCAGCGGGGCTAGCGGGTATAATTTCCAAGAGACCCAGTACTTC.

This clone was found a few times. The chain couples TRBV5-1 to TRBJ1-4; no clear D gene. Per the germline V gene, CDR1 is SGHRS and CDR2 is YFSETQ. The V and J ends lost 0 bases and 0 bases respectively, with 9 bases between them. This CDR3 has 16 residues. Here the CDR3 reads CASSLAPQATNEKLFF. The DNA of the CDR3 is TGCGCCAGCAGCTTGGCCCCCCAAGCAACTAATGAAAAACTGTTTTTT.

The sample holds one count of this clone. The chain recombines TRBV2 with TRBJ1-1; D is unresolved. V was clipped by 7 bases and J by 0 bases, with 15 bases between them. The germline V gene encodes CDR1 SNHLY and CDR2 FYNNEI. This CDR3 has 15 amino acids. The CDR3 nucleotides read TGTGCCAGCACCCGGGAAGGAGGCTTGAACACTGAAGCTTTCTTT. As protein: CASTREGGLNTEAFF.

This rearrangement joins TRBV6-5 to TRBJ1-2, with D tentatively TRBD1 (5 bases). Per the germline V gene, CDR1 is MNHEY and CDR2 is SVGAGI. CDR3 length equals 14 residues. V lost 6 bases to trimming and J lost 4 bases, with 15 bases between them. The CDR3 nucleotides are TGTGCCAGCAGGGAAACCGGACACTTCTATGGCTACACCTTC. Translating gives CASRETGHFYGYTF.

The chain is built from TRBV7-2 and TRBJ2-2; TRBD2 aligns across 9 bases. The trim removed 1 base at V and 7 bases at J, leaving 4 bases unmatched. CDR1 is SGHTA, CDR2 FQGNSA, per germline. The CDR3 is 15 residues long. The CDR3 bases are TGTGCCAGCAGCTTAGTGGGACTAGCTCACGGGGAGCTGTTTTTT. Translating gives CASSLVGLAHGELFF.

The CDR3 spells CASSLGDHTQYF. The CDR3 coding sequence is TGTGCCAGCAGCCTTGGGGACCATACGCAGTATTTT. V usage is TRBV28 and J usage is TRBJ2-3; D possibly uses TRBD1 or TRBD2 (5 bases each). V was clipped by 6 bases and J by 7 bases, with 11 bases between them. The CDR3 length is 12 residues. CDR1 and CDR2 (germline): MDHEN, SYDVKM.

The chain joins TRBV5-1 to TRBJ2-3, with TRBD1 matching 9 bases. Germline V CDR1 and CDR2: SGHRS, YFSETQ. The CDR3 covers 16 residues. Trimming cost V 4 bases and J 0 bases; bases outside gene matches: 6. This chain's CDR3 is CASSRVGQGSTDTQYF. The CDR3 nucleotides read TGCGCCAGCAGCCGGGTCGGACAGGGGAGCACAGATACGCAGTATTTT.

This clone was detected only once. V gene TRBV7-6 combines with J gene TRBJ1-1, with unresolved D. Trimming removed 5 bases from V and 3 bases from J, with 13 bases in between. The CDR3 length is 14 residues. Germline V gene sequence: CDR1 SGHVS, CDR2 FNYEAQ. DNA of the CDR3: TGTGCCAGCAGCCGTTCTCGGGTCTACACTGAAGCTTTCTTT. Its protein is CASSRSRVYTEAFF.

The table lists this clone with many counts. J is TRBJ1-2 and V is TRBV11-2, with D perhaps TRBD1 (5 bases). V lost 3 bases to trimming and J lost 7 bases, with 24 bases between them. The germline gives CDR1 SGHAT, CDR2 FQNNGV. This CDR3 region has 17 residues. This CDR3 is CASSFNPGTPLWAGYTF. As DNA, the CDR3 is TGTGCCAGCAGCTTTAATCCTGGGACTCCCCTCTGGGCTGGCTACACCTTC.